A selection of T cell receptor beta chains follows, all from one sample in a study of blood T cell repertoires in COVID-19. Assay: immunoSEQ multiplex PCR; the TCRdb copy retains only in-frame clones and omits some. The table lists around 91,000 clones, 85% of them singletons. Sequencing used peripheral blood. These receptors originate from a man at least 80 years old with acute or convalescent COVID-19. Each CDR3 is given with its conserved first and last residue. The order of the fields is V gene, clone size, D gene, J gene, CDR3 protein, CDR3 DNA. The D gene is left open where the match is weak. The listing skips clone size in some rows; elsewhere it reads once, few, many or a size class.

TRBV20-1	.	.	TRBJ2-7	CSASVGAEQYF	TGCAGTGCTAGCGTTGGAGCCGAGCAGTACTTC
TRBV27	.	.	TRBJ2-7	CASTLTGQSYEQYF	TGTGCCAGCACTTTGACGGGTCAATCCTACGAGCAGTACTTC
TRBV4-1	.	TRBD2	TRBJ2-1	CASSQDWGGRANEQFF	TGCGCCAGCAGCCAAGATTGGGGGGGGAGGGCAAATGAGCAGTTCTTC
TRBV27	.	.	TRBJ2-7	CASRGRGAYEQYF	TGTGCCAGCAGGGGGAGGGGGGCCTACGAGCAGTACTTC
TRBV30	.	TRBD1	TRBJ1-6	CAWSIPGQYNSPLHF	TGTGCCTGGAGCATACCGGGACAGTATAATTCACCCCTCCACTTT
TRBV27	once	TRBD1	TRBJ2-1	CASSLYRGLNNEQFF	TGTGCCAGCAGTTTATACAGGGGGCTGAACAATGAGCAGTTCTTC
TRBV28	.	.	TRBJ1-2	CASSSGTLYGYTF	TGTGCCAGCAGTTCAGGGACACTCTATGGCTACACCTTC
TRBV28	.	.	TRBJ2-3	CASSFIAGTLGTDTQYF	TGTGCCAGCAGTTTTATAGCCGGGACATTGGGCACAGATACGCAGTATTTT
TRBV13	.	TRBD1	TRBJ1-4	CASSGRGLNEKLFF	TGTGCCAGCAGCGGCAGGGGGCTTAATGAAAAACTGTTTTTT
TRBV3-1/TRBV3-2	.	.	TRBJ1-1	CASSQTDTEAFF	TGTGCCAGCAGCCAGACTGACACTGAAGCTTTCTTT
TRBV7-9	once	TRBD1	TRBJ1-1	CASSTGGENSPAFF	TGTGCCAGCTCTACAGGGGGGGAAAACTCCCCGGCTTTCTTT
TRBV27	.	TRBD2	TRBJ2-1	CASSFTSGIRWNEQFF	TGTGCCAGCAGTTTTACTAGCGGGATAAGGTGGAATGAGCAGTTCTTC
TRBV6-2/TRBV6-3	.	TRBD2	TRBJ2-1	CASSASGREQFF	TGTGCCAGCAGCGCTAGCGGGAGAGAGCAGTTCTTC
TRBV2	.	TRBD1	TRBJ2-2	CASTQEQGAGELFF	TGTGCCAGCACGCAGGAACAGGGGGCCGGGGAGCTGTTTTTT
TRBV19	once	.	TRBJ1-1	CASSQSTVGGHTEAFF	TGTGCCAGCTCACAATCTACGGTGGGGGGGCACACTGAAGCTTTCTTT
TRBV7-6	once	TRBD1	TRBJ2-1	CASSVGQPSYNEQFF	TGTGCCAGCAGCGTGGGACAGCCATCCTACAATGAGCAGTTCTTC
TRBV4-1	.	.	TRBJ2-7	CASSQGLAQAYEQYF	TGCGCCAGCAGCCAAGGGCTAGCGCAAGCCTACGAGCAGTACTTC
TRBV19	.	TRBD2	TRBJ2-7	CASSKAGEGIAEQYF	TGTGCCAGTAGTAAGGCGGGAGAGGGAATTGCCGAGCAGTACTTC
TRBV28	few	.	TRBJ2-1	CASLLPGRWDEQFF	TGTGCCAGCCTTTTGCCCGGCAGGTGGGATGAGCAGTTCTTC
TRBV19	.	TRBD1	TRBJ2-7	CASSTRDRSSYEQYF	TGTGCCAGTAGTACGCGGGACAGGAGCTCCTACGAGCAGTACTTC
TRBV21-1	once	.	TRBJ2-3	CASSKVMAATDTQYF	TGTGCCAGCAGCAAAGTTATGGCGGCCACAGATACGCAGTATTTT
TRBV6-5	.	.	TRBJ2-5	CASSYSDGRETQYF	TGTGCCAGCAGTTACTCCGACGGGAGAGAGACCCAGTACTTC
TRBV27	.	.	TRBJ2-7	CASSVQGHEQYF	TGTGCCAGCAGTGTACAGGGCCACGAGCAGTACTTC
TRBV19	.	.	TRBJ2-1	CASSIWRVGDNEQFF	TGTGCCAGTAGTATTTGGAGGGTGGGAGACAATGAGCAGTTCTTC
TRBV19	few	TRBD1	TRBJ1-2	CGSGQGPKGGYTF	TGTGGGTCGGGACAGGGACCCAAAGGAGGCTACACCTTC
TRBV24-1	.	.	TRBJ1-4	CATSDSRGTNEKLFF	TGTGCCACCAGTGATTCCCGGGGAACTAATGAAAAACTGTTTTTT
TRBV20-1	.	TRBD2	TRBJ2-2	CSASLSGTNTGELFF	TGCAGTGCTAGTTTGAGCGGGACGAACACCGGGGAGCTGTTTTTT
TRBV3-1/TRBV3-2	.	.	TRBJ2-5	CASSHPTGRETQYF	TGTGCCAGCAGCCACCCGACAGGAAGGGAGACCCAGTACTTC
TRBV6-5	.	TRBD1	TRBJ1-1	CASSYFTGGAFF	TGTGCCAGCAGTTACTTTACAGGGGGAGCTTTCTTT
TRBV7-9	.	TRBD2	TRBJ2-2	CASSFRLAGDGRELFF	TGTGCCAGCAGCTTTCGGCTAGCGGGAGATGGCAGGGAGCTGTTTTTT